What follows are 2 T cell receptor beta chains derived from one specimen sequenced in a study of cytomegalovirus exposure and HLA in healthy donors. PCR amplification relied on 60 Vbeta primers (plus 13 Jbeta primers). Using immunoSEQ multiplex PCR, the repertoire was profiled, and TCRdb retains in-frame clones only, with some absent. The sample lists around 150,000 clones, about 82% occurring once. The sample comprised PBMCs. All receptors come from a woman aged 40 to 50 in good health and CMV-seropositive.

CDR3 amino acids: CASSSQTTYSETQYF. The DNA for the CDR3 is TGTGCCAGCTCATCTCAGACAACCTACTCGGAGACCCAGTACTTC. V usage is TRBV18 and J usage is TRBJ2-5; D gene ambiguous. From germline, CDR1 is KGHSH and CDR2 LQKENI. The V and J ends lost 5 bases and 5 bases respectively, with 18 bases between them. CDR3 length: 15 residues. Using reference TRBV18 and TRBJ2-5 for the parts outside the CDR3, the full variable domain is NAGVMQNPRHLVRRRGQEARLRCSPMKGHSHVYWYRQLPEEGLKFMVYLQKENIIDESGMPKERFSAEFPKEGPSILRIQQVVRGDSAAYFCASSSQTTYSETQYFGPGTRLLVL.

The chain carries TRBV6-4 and TRBJ2-1, with D possibly TRBD1 on 6 matching bases. V was trimmed by 8 bases and J by 7 bases, leaving 15 bases between them. This CDR3 contains 13 residues. CDR1 MRHNA and CDR2 SNTAGT come from the germline V gene. In DNA form, the CDR3 reads TGTGCCAGCTCCCCAGGGGTAAATAATGAGCAGTTCTTC. The encoded protein is CASSPGVNNEQFF.